A selection of T cell receptor beta chains follows, all from one sample in a study of metastatic and nonmetastatic thyroid tumors. TCRdb re-called clones from the PCR reads using MiXCR. The sample contains about 40,000 clones, approximately 15% of which appear only once. The specimen was blood. These receptors were obtained from a female donor with papillary thyroid cancer or a benign thyroid nodule (not recorded which). Some clones in this sample may be carry-over from other donors' samples. CDR3s include the opening cysteine and the closing phenylalanine or tryptophan. Fields, in order: clone size, J gene, V gene, D gene, CDR3 DNA, CDR3 protein. The D gene is left open where the match is weak. Not every row has a clone size; where given, it reads once, few, many or a size class.

abundance: -; j_gene: TRBJ1-1; v_gene: TRBV5-6; d_gene: -; CDR3nt: TGTGCCAGCAGCCCCTTGACAGAGGGCACTGAAGCTTTCTTT; CDR3aa: CASSPLTEGTEAFF
abundance: -; j_gene: TRBJ2-1; v_gene: TRBV20-1; d_gene: TRBD2; CDR3nt: TGCAGTGCTAGAGATCAGGGTACTAGCGGGAGTCGTGAGCAGTTCTTC; CDR3aa: CSARDQGTSGSREQFF
abundance: many; j_gene: TRBJ2-5; v_gene: TRBV6-1; d_gene: -; CDR3nt: TGTGCCAGCAGTGAAGTAAGGGAGACCCAGTACTTC; CDR3aa: CASSEVRETQYF
abundance: many; j_gene: TRBJ2-7; v_gene: TRBV7-9; d_gene: -; CDR3nt: TGTGCCAGCAGCTTACAGGGGCACGGCTCCTACGAGCAGTACTTC; CDR3aa: CASSLQGHGSYEQYF
abundance: many; j_gene: TRBJ2-1; v_gene: TRBV10-3; d_gene: -; CDR3nt: TGTGCCATCAATGGCCAGGGGATTGGCAATGAGCAGTTCTTC; CDR3aa: CAINGQGIGNEQFF
abundance: -; j_gene: TRBJ2-7; v_gene: TRBV28; d_gene: -; CDR3nt: TGTGCCAGCAGTTCCACGACAGGGGGATTAAGCGGGGGTCTCACCTACGAGCAGTACTTC; CDR3aa: CASSSTTGGLSGGLTYEQYF
abundance: -; j_gene: TRBJ1-1; v_gene: TRBV6-1; d_gene: TRBD1; CDR3nt: TGTGCCAGCAGACGTCCGGGGACAGGGGGTGTCACTGAAGCTTTCTTT; CDR3aa: CASRRPGTGGVTEAFF
abundance: medium-sized; j_gene: TRBJ2-7; v_gene: TRBV12-3/TRBV12-4; d_gene: TRBD1; CDR3nt: TGTGCCAGCAGCGGGACAGGGGGCCCCTACGAGCAGTACTTC; CDR3aa: CASSGTGGPYEQYF
abundance: many; j_gene: TRBJ1-6; v_gene: TRBV15; d_gene: -; CDR3nt: TGTGCCACCAGCAGACAGTCTGATAATTCACCCCTCCACTTT; CDR3aa: CATSRQSDNSPLHF
abundance: -; j_gene: TRBJ2-1; v_gene: TRBV5-1; d_gene: -; CDR3nt: TGCGCCAGCAGCTTGATTAGCGGCTGTAACAATGAGCAGTTCTTC; CDR3aa: CASSLISGCNNEQFF
abundance: many; j_gene: TRBJ1-3; v_gene: TRBV9; d_gene: -; CDR3nt: TGTGCCAGCAGCGTAGCCGGGATCCGCTCTGGGAACACCATATATTTT; CDR3aa: CASSVAGIRSGNTIYF
abundance: many; j_gene: TRBJ2-2; v_gene: TRBV19; d_gene: -; CDR3nt: TGTGCCACCGTGGGGGATCGGGAGCTGTTTTTT; CDR3aa: CATVGDRELFF
abundance: many; j_gene: TRBJ1-2; v_gene: TRBV2; d_gene: -; CDR3nt: TGTGCCAGCAGTGAGTTCCCGGAGGATGGCTACACCTTC; CDR3aa: CASSEFPEDGYTF
abundance: -; j_gene: TRBJ2-7; v_gene: TRBV20-1; d_gene: TRBD2; CDR3nt: TGCAGTGCCCGCTCCGGGACTAGTTACGAGCAGTACTTC; CDR3aa: CSARSGTSYEQYF
abundance: many; j_gene: TRBJ2-3; v_gene: TRBV5-4; d_gene: -; CDR3nt: TGTGCCAGCAGCCCGAGGGGGACCACAGATACGCAGTATTTT; CDR3aa: CASSPRGTTDTQYF
abundance: many; j_gene: TRBJ1-3; v_gene: TRBV19; d_gene: -; CDR3nt: TGTGCCAGTAGTCCAGGAGCACTCAACTCTGGAAACACCATATATTTT; CDR3aa: CASSPGALNSGNTIYF
abundance: -; j_gene: TRBJ1-5; v_gene: TRBV30; d_gene: -; CDR3nt: TGTGCCTGGGCTACAGGGAGCGGACAGCCCCAGCATTTT; CDR3aa: CAWATGSGQPQHF
abundance: many; j_gene: TRBJ2-5; v_gene: TRBV11-3; d_gene: -; CDR3nt: TGTGCCAGCAGCCCTAGGGGGGACGAGACCCAGTACTTC; CDR3aa: CASSPRGDETQYF
abundance: many; j_gene: TRBJ1-5; v_gene: TRBV30; d_gene: -; CDR3nt: TGTGCCTGGAGTGCAACAGGGATCCGTCAGCCCCAGCATTTT; CDR3aa: CAWSATGIRQPQHF
abundance: many; j_gene: TRBJ1-6; v_gene: TRBV5-1; d_gene: TRBD1; CDR3nt: TGCGCCAGCAGCTTAGGCGGGACAGACCGGTTAAATTCACCCCTCCACTTT; CDR3aa: CASSLGGTDRLNSPLHF
abundance: many; j_gene: TRBJ2-5; v_gene: TRBV5-1; d_gene: -; CDR3nt: TGCGCCAGCAGCTTGGGGACAGCGCAAGAGACCCAGTACTTC; CDR3aa: CASSLGTAQETQYF
abundance: many; j_gene: TRBJ2-5; v_gene: TRBV15; d_gene: -; CDR3nt: TGTGCCACCAGCAGACCCTTCGGTGGGACAGAGACCCAGTACTTC; CDR3aa: CATSRPFGGTETQYF
abundance: many; j_gene: TRBJ1-5; v_gene: TRBV7-6; d_gene: -; CDR3nt: TGTGCCAGCAGCTTAGTACATGCTTCTCGACGCCCGTTAGTTCAGCCCCAGCATTTT; CDR3aa: CASSLVHASRRPLVQPQHF
abundance: many; j_gene: TRBJ2-1; v_gene: TRBV28; d_gene: TRBD2; CDR3nt: TGTGCCAGCAGCAGGCTAGCGGGCTCCTACAATGAGCAGTTCTTC; CDR3aa: CASSRLAGSYNEQFF
abundance: many; j_gene: TRBJ2-1; v_gene: TRBV20-1; d_gene: TRBD2; CDR3nt: TGCAGTGCCCCCTCCGGCGGACTAGCGTACAACAATGAGCAGTTCTTC; CDR3aa: CSAPSGGLAYNNEQFF
abundance: many; j_gene: TRBJ1-5; v_gene: TRBV15; d_gene: -; CDR3nt: TGTGCCACCAGCAGAGAAGGCAGCTATAGCAATCAGCCCCAGCATTTT; CDR3aa: CATSREGSYSNQPQHF